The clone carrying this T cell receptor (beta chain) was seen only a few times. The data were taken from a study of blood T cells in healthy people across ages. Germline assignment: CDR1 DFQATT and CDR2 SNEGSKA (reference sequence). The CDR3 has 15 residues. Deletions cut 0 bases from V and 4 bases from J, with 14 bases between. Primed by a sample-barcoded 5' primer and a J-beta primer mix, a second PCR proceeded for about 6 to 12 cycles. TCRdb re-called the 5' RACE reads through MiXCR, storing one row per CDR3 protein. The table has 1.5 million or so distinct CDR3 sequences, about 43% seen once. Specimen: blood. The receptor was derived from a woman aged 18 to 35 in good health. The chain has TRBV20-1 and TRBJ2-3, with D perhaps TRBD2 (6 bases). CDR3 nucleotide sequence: TGCAGTGCTAGAGATCCTGCGGGGACCCCAGATACGCAGTATTTT. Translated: CSARDPAGTPDTQYF.